Below are 6 T cell receptor beta chains sequenced from a single sample in a study of blood T cell repertoires in COVID-19. The repertoire was sequenced with immunoSEQ multiplex PCR; TCRdb's copy has only in-frame clones and lacks some. The repertoire holds about 130,000 clones, with less than 90% as singletons. Sequenced material: PBMCs or T cells enriched from blood (not recorded which). All receptors derive from a woman between 45 and 60 years old who had recovered from COVID-19.

The rearrangement joins TRBV5-4 to TRBJ1-2; D is uncertain. CDR3 length: 14 residues. V lost 1 base, J lost 6 bases, and 13 bases lay in between. Germline CDR1 reads SGHNT; CDR2 reads YYREEE (reference sequence). The CDR3: CASSLTESLNGYTF. In DNA form, the CDR3 reads TGTGCCAGCAGCTTGACAGAATCTCTAAATGGCTACACCTTC. The whole variable domain, filled in from reference TRBV5-4 and TRBJ1-2, reads ETGVTQSPTHLIKTRGQQVTLRCSSQSGHNTVSWYQQALGQGPQFIFQYYREEENGRGNFPPRFSGLQFPNYSSELNVNALELDDSALYLCASSLTESLNGYTFGSGTRLTVV.

The chain links TRBV2 to TRBJ1-3, with TRBD1 matching over 10 bases. Trimming took 6 bases from V and 7 from J; bases not matched to a gene: 0. This CDR3 contains 12 residues. Germline V lookup: CDR1 SNHLY, CDR2 FYNNEI. In DNA, the CDR3 is TGTGCCAGCAGGGGACAGGGGAACACCATATATTTT. It encodes CASRGQGNTIYF.

The chain carries TRBV3-1 (or the pseudogene TRBV3-2) and TRBJ2-7; tentatively, D is TRBD1 (6 bases). The CDR3 runs to 14 residues. Germline V gives CDR1 LGHDT, CDR2 YNNKEL (reference sequence). With 3 bases removed from V and 7 bases from J, the gap between germline ends came to 16 bases. DNA for the CDR3: TGTGCCAGCAGCCAGAGGGACAAAACAGGGGAGCAGTACTTC. Residues: CASSQRDKTGEQYF.

The sample holds a few counts of this clone. V and J are TRBV2 and TRBJ2-7; D gene ambiguous. The CDR3 covers 12 residues. V was cut by 6 bases and J by 7 bases, with 13 bases left in between. The germline V gene has CDR1 SNHLY and CDR2 FYNNEI. The CDR3 region is CASRYSLGEQYF. In DNA, the CDR3 is TGTGCCAGCAGATACAGTCTCGGAGAGCAGTACTTC.

The chain is built from TRBV24-1 and TRBJ2-6; the D is unclear. Trimming removed 4 bases from V and 4 bases from J, with 7 bases in between. The CDR3 is made up of 14 amino acids. The V gene's germline CDR1 is KGHDR and CDR2 SFDVKD. CDR3 region: CATSDPRGANVLTF. DNA of the CDR3: TGTGCCACCAGTGACCCCCGGGGGGCCAACGTCCTGACTTTC.

The V call is TRBV19, the J call TRBJ1-1; 10 bases match TRBD1. Germline CDR1 reads LNHDA; CDR2 reads SQIVND (reference sequence). V trimming: 6 bases; J trimming: 4 bases; junction bases outside the gene matches: 11. CDR3 length: 16 residues. DNA for the CDR3: TGTGCCAGTAGCGGCTGGACAGGGGGGAAGGGCACTGAAGCTTTCTTT. Translated: CASSGWTGGKGTEAFF. The variable domain in full, completed from reference TRBV19 and TRBJ1-1, reads DGGITQSPKYLFRKEGQNVTLSCEQNLNHDAMYWYRQDPGQGLRLIYYSQIVNDFQKGDIAEGYSVSREKKESFPLTVTSAQKNPTAFYLCASSGWTGGKGTEAFFGQGTRLTVV.